This TCR beta chain derives from a study of blood T cell repertoires in COVID-19 (dated by TCRdb to 2018 to 2020). For the wider study: Samples from collaborators originated in the United States, Italy and Spain and spanned both the acute and convalescent phases of COVID-19. Samples were obtained from the ongoing ImmuneRACE study (first 160 participants) and from about 1,300 subjects provided by 6 global collaborators. Nearly every sample came with metadata listing a de-identified subject ID, COVID-19 status, age in years and sex. Subjects who had been exposed to COVID-19, were actively infected with it, or had recovered from it provided the deeply sampled blood TCRbeta repertoires that made up the dataset. The repertoires were released in a freely available public database meant as a resource for research on the immune response to SARS-CoV-2. Where HLA class I and class II types were available, the types were taken from metadata supplied by the sample provider, not from assay-based typing. The material from the prospective study consisted of cDNA or gDNA derived from T cells, B-cell-depleted T cells, or PBMCs.

Summary of the overall study and its limitations: Clinical and demographic metadata were provided uncurated, with the amount varying by source and participant.

Collaborating institutions collected whole blood in K2EDTA tubes following their own protocols. Collaborator samples were shipped for TCRbeta analysis as frozen whole blood, isolated PBMCs, or DNA extracted from either sample type. TCRbeta CDR3 regions were amplified from genomic DNA using the immunoSEQ Assay, a bias-controlled multiplex PCR. As for the authors' bioinformatics: The number of nucleated cells in each sample was estimated by amplification of reference gene primers within the assay. Sequence reads were collapsed and filtered to measure the absolute abundance of every unique TCRbeta CDR3 rearrangement. For each sample, productive Simpson clonality was calculated as the square root of Simpson's diversity index across productive rearrangements. The source is immuneACCESS, and TCRdb retained only in-frame sequences with V and J called. Part of the clones is not carried over; for the studies checked, unresolved V genes explain less than half of this, and the remainder is unexplained. The V and J calls and the clone size are those of that table, but D and trimming were determined from the DNA. Within this sample are 200,000 to 300,000 clones, with almost 85% of them counted one time only. Jointly, the top ten make up about 4% of the sample.

The CDR3 sequence holds 14 residues, the cysteine and phenylalanine included. Left in the record is the CDR3 DNA by itself, 42 bases read in frame from the first base. As encoded in the germline V gene, CDR1 is MGHDK while CDR2 is SYGVNS. A distance of 15 bases separates the germline ends of V and J, which lose 4 bases and 5 bases respectively. Regarding this clone: Its antigen is currently not known. No much larger clone is present one base from it, and per-base qualities are unavailable.

This sequence uses TRBV25-1 and TRBJ2-7; the D region possibly corresponds to TRBD1 (6 bases align). This receptor was obtained from a man in his fifties with acute or convalescent COVID-19. The sample consisted of peripheral blood. The DNA is TGTGCCAGCAGTGTCCCCACAGGGAACCACGAGCAGTACTTC. Its coded protein is CASSVPTGNHEQYF.